The 26 T cell receptor beta chains given below trace back to one sample, sequenced in a study of blood T cell repertoires in COVID-19. Sequencing was performed with immunoSEQ multiplex PCR; in TCRdb, only in-frame clones are kept and a portion is missing. The data contain approximately 100,000 clones, around 85% of them singletons. What was sequenced was peripheral blood. The receptors derive from a woman aged 70 to 79 with acute or convalescent COVID-19.

Only one count was recorded for this clone. The chain combines TRBV4-2 with TRBJ2-1; the match to TRBD2 covers 11 bases. The CDR3 sequence is 16 residues long. Germline CDR1 reads LGHNA; CDR2 reads YNFKEQ. With V trimmed by 1 base and J by 8 bases, 7 bases remained unmatched. Written as DNA, the CDR3 is TGTGCCAGCAGCCAAGGGGTACTAGCGGGAGTCGATGAGCAGTTCTTC. This encodes CASSQGVLAGVDEQFF.

This clone was picked up one time. The rearrangement uses TRBV4-1 and TRBJ1-1, with D possibly being TRBD1 (5 bases). Germline CDR1 reads MGHRA; CDR2 reads YSYEKL. The V end lost 1 base, the J end lost 5 bases, and 8 bases lay between the germline ends. The CDR3 contains 13 residues. The CDR3 sequence is CASSQGGRTEAFF. As DNA, the CDR3 is TGCGCCAGCAGCCAAGGGGGGAGGACTGAAGCTTTCTTT.

The J gene is TRBJ1-6, the V gene TRBV19; D may be TRBD1 (6 bases). This CDR3 is built from 14 residues. V dropped 8 bases and J dropped 6 bases, with 14 bases sitting between them. CDR1 and CDR2 (germline): LNHDA, SQIVND (reference sequence). The chain's CDR3 is CASRPDSANSPLHF. The DNA of the CDR3 is TGTGCCAGTCGCCCGGACAGTGCTAATTCACCCCTCCACTTT.

The rearrangement links TRBV19 to TRBJ2-1, with 7 bases that match TRBD2. Trimming removed 5 bases from V and 5 bases from J; junction bases left unmatched: 15. CDR3 size: 17 residues. Germline V lookup: CDR1 LNHDA, CDR2 SQIVND (reference sequence). The CDR3 region has the DNA TGTGCCAGTAGTTCTCTATCTCGGGGGGTACTTCACAATGAGCAGTTCTTC. It is translated as CASSSLSRGVLHNEQFF. The full variable domain, completed using reference TRBV19 and TRBJ2-1, is DGGITQSPKYLFRKEGQNVTLSCEQNLNHDAMYWYRQDPGQGLRLIYYSQIVNDFQKGDIAEGYSVSREKKESFPLTVTSAQKNPTAFYLCASSSLSRGVLHNEQFFGPGTRLTVL.

The chain joins TRBV4-1 to TRBJ1-3; D possibly corresponds to TRBD1 (5 bases). The CDR3 has 15 amino acids. Germline loops: CDR1 MGHRA, CDR2 YSYEKL. The ends were cut back, 1 base at V and 4 bases at J, with 11 bases in the middle. Here the CDR3 reads CASSQVTGAGNTIYF. Written as DNA, the CDR3 is TGCGCCAGCAGCCAAGTAACAGGAGCGGGAAACACCATATATTTT.

V is TRBV2 and J is TRBJ1-2, with TRBD1 identical over 8 bases. With 0 bases clipped from V and 4 bases from J, the junction kept 4 bases outside the gene matches. The germline CDR1 and CDR2 sequences are SNHLY and FYNNEI. The CDR3 runs 15 residues. The CDR3: CASSEAQGAIYGYTF. The CDR3 DNA sequence: TGTGCCAGCAGTGAAGCGCAGGGGGCTATCTATGGCTACACCTTC.

This rearrangement joins TRBV7-2 to TRBJ2-1, with 9 bases identical to TRBD2. V was pared by 5 bases and J by 4 bases, with 15 bases of the junction left unmatched. The CDR3 is 18 amino acids. Per germline, CDR1 SGHTA and CDR2 FQGNSA. The CDR3 DNA is TGTGCCAGCAGCACCCGCGTTTTCGGCGGGGGGGCGTACAATGAGCAGTTCTTC. It translates to CASSTRVFGGGAYNEQFF.

This chain uses TRBV1 with TRBJ2-1; the table's D call, TRBD2, has no DNA check behind it. TRBV1 counts as a pseudogene. This CDR3 is built from 16 residues. DNA of the CDR3: TGCACCAGCAGCCAAGAGGAGCGGGGGATACACAATGAGCAGTTCTTC. Amino acid sequence: CTSSQEERGIHNEQFF.

The genes are TRBV5-4 and TRBJ2-3; the D gene is possibly TRBD2 (6 bases). Germline-derived CDR1 and CDR2 are SGHNT and YYREEE (reference sequence). The V gene lost 4 bases and the J gene lost 1 base, with 19 bases spanning the gap. The CDR3 is 17 amino acids. This chain's CDR3 is CASSPGFSGVGTDTQYF. CDR3 DNA sequence: TGTGCCAGCAGCCCAGGGTTTAGCGGAGTGGGCACAGATACGCAGTATTTT.

This sequence joins TRBV6-5 and TRBJ1-1, with 8 bases identical to TRBD1. The junction had 8 bases not matched to a gene; V was cut back by 7 bases and J by 1 base. The CDR3 loop spans 15 amino acids. The germline V gene has CDR1 MNHEY and CDR2 SVGAGI. CDR3 DNA: TGTGCCAGCACCCGATCGGACAGGGCGAACACTGAAGCTTTCTTT. Translated, it gives CASTRSDRANTEAFF.

The chain joins TRBV7-6 to TRBJ2-2; a possible D gene is TRBD2 (6 bases). The CDR3 runs to 16 residues. CDR1 and CDR2 from the germline V gene are SGHVS and FNYEAQ. V lost 0 bases and J 2 bases, leaving 10 bases between the germline ends. The CDR3 region has the DNA TGTGCCAGCAGCTTAGCGTTGACTAGAAACACCGGGGAGCTGTTTTTT. Translation: CASSLALTRNTGELFF.

The sample holds one count of this clone. The chain combines TRBV5-1 with TRBJ2-3; 14 nucleotides line up with TRBD2. The germline V gene encodes CDR1 SGHRS and CDR2 YFSETQ. The CDR3 consists of 18 residues. The J segment lost 2 bases and the V segment lost 4 bases, leaving 9 bases of the junction unmatched. The CDR3 DNA follows: TGCGCCAGCAGCCAGAGACTAGCGGGGGGGCCCCCCACAGATACGCAGTATTTT. Its protein is CASSQRLAGGPPTDTQYF.

Only a few counts were recorded for this clone. The chain is built from TRBV7-2 and TRBJ2-3; 7 nucleotides agree with TRBD1. J was trimmed by 5 bases and V by 4 bases; bases with no gene match: 9. The CDR3 runs to 15 residues. Germline-derived CDR1 and CDR2 are SGHTA and FQGNSA. The DNA of the CDR3 is TGTGCCAGCAGCTCAGGGACAGCCTGGGGAGATACGCAGTATTTT. Translated: CASSSGTAWGDTQYF.

The chain links TRBV3-1 (or the pseudogene TRBV3-2) to TRBJ2-1; TRBD2 matches 9 bases. The V gene end was trimmed by 0 bases and the J gene end by 7 bases; junction bases not matched to a gene: 16. This CDR3 is 19 amino acids long. Germline-derived CDR1 and CDR2 are LGHDT and YNNKEL (reference sequence). The DNA of the CDR3 is TGTGCCAGCAGCCAAGAAAGGGGGGCTAGCGGGATAACGAGAAATGAGCAGTTCTTC. This codes for CASSQERGASGITRNEQFF.

The chain couples TRBV7-2 to TRBJ1-1; 11 nucleotides line up with TRBD1. This CDR3 contains 15 residues. Germline CDR1 is SGHTA and CDR2 is FQGNSA. Germline trimming cut 3 bases from V and 7 bases from J; bases unmatched to any gene: 7. CDR3 sequence: CASSFPMGQGVEAFF. In nucleotides, the CDR3 is TGTGCCAGCAGCTTCCCCATGGGACAGGGGGTTGAAGCTTTCTTT.

This chain links TRBV5-1 with TRBJ2-3, with 8 bases identical to TRBD2. Germline trimming cut 2 bases from V and 2 bases from J; bases unmatched to any gene: 16. Germline V gene lookup returns CDR1 SGHRS and CDR2 YFSETQ. The CDR3 has 19 amino acids. CDR3 coding DNA: TGCGCCAGCAGCTTTAGTGGCGGGGGGACGAGGTCAAACACAGATACGCAGTATTTT. It yields the protein CASSFSGGGTRSNTDTQYF.

V is TRBV5-1 and J is TRBJ2-5, with 12 nucleotides matching TRBD2. Germline assignment: CDR1 SGHRS and CDR2 YFSETQ. The length of the CDR3 is 16 residues. The ends lost 4 bases at V and 5 bases at J; junction bases unmatched: 9. This CDR3 reads CASSPRRLAGVETQYF. In DNA form, the CDR3 reads TGCGCCAGCAGCCCGCGGAGACTAGCGGGGGTCGAGACCCAGTACTTC.

This clone was observed once. The rearrangement uses TRBV29-1 and TRBJ2-1; TRBD1 matches 7 bases. This CDR3 comprises 13 residues. Germline CDR1 reads SQVTM; CDR2 reads ANQGSEA. V lost 6 bases to trimming and J lost 3 bases; unmatched junction nucleotides: 5. DNA for the CDR3: TGCAGCGTCAGAACAGGGGACTACAATGAGCAGTTCTTC. Its translation: CSVRTGDYNEQFF.

The rearrangement joins TRBV28 to TRBJ2-4, with TRBD1 as a possible D gene (6 bases). Germline-derived CDR1 and CDR2 are MDHEN and SYDVKM. There are 13 residues in the CDR3. The V and J ends lost 10 bases and 0 bases respectively, with 10 bases between them. The CDR3 is CAINRVAKNIQYF. In DNA form, the CDR3 reads TGTGCCATTAACAGGGTAGCCAAAAACATTCAGTACTTC.

The V gene is TRBV6-5, the J gene TRBJ1-3; D perhaps matches TRBD1 (6 bases). V lost 7 bases to trimming and J lost 2 bases, with 15 bases between them. The germline V gene encodes CDR1 MNHEY and CDR2 SVGAGI. The CDR3 is 15 amino acids. Written as DNA, the CDR3 is TGTGCCAGCATTGGCTGGGGGCGTCCTGGAAACACCATATATTTT. Translated: CASIGWGRPGNTIYF.

V is TRBV20-1 and J is TRBJ1-2; 8 bases fit TRBD1. V shed 3 bases and J 5 bases; nucleotides not matched to a gene: 17. Germline lookup yields CDR1 DFQATT and CDR2 SNEGSKA (reference sequence). This CDR3 has 17 amino acids. The CDR3 loop is CSASTGGPGGRHYGYTF. The DNA of the CDR3 is TGCAGTGCTAGTACAGGGGGACCGGGTGGGCGTCATTATGGCTACACCTTC.

The chain recombines TRBV12-3 or TRBV12-4 with TRBJ2-3, with 7 nucleotides matching TRBD2. This CDR3 region has 13 residues. Losses at the gene ends were 3 bases for V and 4 bases for J; bases not matched to a gene: 1. This chain's CDR3 is CASSLAGADTQYF. The CDR3 nucleotides are TGTGCCAGCAGTTTGGCGGGGGCAGATACGCAGTATTTT.

This clone has a single count. The chain has TRBV18 and TRBJ1-3; 10 bases are shared with TRBD1. The CDR3 spans 15 residues. V trimming: 3 bases; J trimming: 2 bases; junction bases outside the gene matches: 1. In germline, CDR1 is KGHSH, CDR2 LQKENI. CDR3 in amino acids: CASSPDRGPGNTIYF. The CDR3 DNA follows: TGTGCCAGCTCACCCGACAGGGGGCCTGGAAACACCATATATTTT.

As DNA, the CDR3 is TGTGCCAGCAGAAAAACAGGGAGCCCCTATGGCTACACCTTC. This codes for CASRKTGSPYGYTF. This chain links TRBV6-5 with TRBJ1-2; maybe TRBD1 (6 bases). The CDR3 consists of 14 residues. Per the germline V gene, CDR1 is MNHEY and CDR2 is SVGAGI. The ends were cut back, 6 bases at V and 4 bases at J, with 15 bases in the middle.

The chain recombines TRBV29-1 with TRBJ1-2, with 7 bases aligning to TRBD1. The CDR3 contains 11 residues. Germline-derived CDR1 and CDR2 are SQVTM and ANQGSEA. V was pared by 6 bases and J by 4 bases, with 2 bases of the junction left unmatched. CDR3 DNA: TGCAGCGTGGGACAGCTCTATGGCTACACCTTC. It yields the protein CSVGQLYGYTF.

This clone was recorded once. The gene calls are TRBV2 and TRBJ1-2, with 7 bases matching TRBD1. The germline gives CDR1 SNHLY, CDR2 FYNNEI. V lost 4 bases, J lost 5 bases, and 7 bases stayed unmatched. CDR3 length: 14 amino acids. The CDR3 nucleotides are TGTGCCAGCAGTGGTGAAGGGGGCGTTTATGGCTACACCTTC. Protein product: CASSGEGGVYGYTF.